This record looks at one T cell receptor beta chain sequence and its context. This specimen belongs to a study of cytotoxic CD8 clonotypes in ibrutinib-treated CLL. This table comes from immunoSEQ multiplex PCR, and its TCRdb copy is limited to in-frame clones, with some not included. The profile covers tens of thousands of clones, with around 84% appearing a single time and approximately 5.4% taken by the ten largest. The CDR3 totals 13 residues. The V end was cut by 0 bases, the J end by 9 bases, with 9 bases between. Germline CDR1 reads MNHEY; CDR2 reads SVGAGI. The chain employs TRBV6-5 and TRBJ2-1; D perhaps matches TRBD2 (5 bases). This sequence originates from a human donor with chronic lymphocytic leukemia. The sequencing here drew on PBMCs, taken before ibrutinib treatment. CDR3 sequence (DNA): TGTGCCAGCAGTTACTCTCGAGGGAGTGAGCAGTTCTTC. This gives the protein CASSYSRGSEQFF.